This TCR beta chain was recorded in a study of blood T cells in healthy people across ages. Germline CDR1 is MNHEY and CDR2 is SVGEGT. Trimming removed 7 bases at V and 0 bases at J, with 16 bases between. The CDR3 spans 16 residues. A second roughly 6 to 12 cycle PCR used barcoded and J-beta primers. Using its own MiXCR run on the 5' RACE reads, TCRdb lists one record per CDR3 protein. The sample lists around 1,800,000 distinct CDR3 sequences; about two fifths were seen once. The sequenced sample consisted of blood. The V call is TRBV6-2 or TRBV6-3, the J call TRBJ2-1; perhaps D is TRBD1 or TRBD2 (5 bases each). The sequence was obtained from a human donor in good health. The CDR3 nucleotides are TGTGCCAGCATGACCTCCCAGGGAGCCTCCTACAATGAGCAGTTCTTC. The encoded protein is CASMTSQGASYNEQFF.